Listed here are 29 T cell receptor beta chains from one sample, sequenced in a study of blood T cell repertoires in COVID-19. Some clones are missing from TCRdb's copy, which holds only in-frame ones; the method was immunoSEQ multiplex PCR. The sample yields under 45,000 clones, about 85% seen once. The sequenced material came from peripheral blood. All receptors come from a man aged 65 to 85 with COVID-19, enrolled during active disease.

J is TRBJ1-2 and V is TRBV5-1; D possibly corresponds to TRBD1 (5 bases). Germline CDR1 is SGHRS and CDR2 is YFSETQ. Trimming shortened V by 0 bases and J by 8 bases, and 14 bases separated the two germline ends. The CDR3 contains 14 residues. The CDR3 coding sequence is TGCGCCAGCAGCTTGGAAGCTCTCCAGGGAGGCTACACCTTC. Encoded protein: CASSLEALQGGYTF.

The V gene is TRBV28, the J gene TRBJ2-5; tentatively, D is TRBD1 (6 bases). CDR3 length equals 15 residues. Germline V gives CDR1 MDHEN, CDR2 SYDVKM. V lost 5 bases and J 5 bases, leaving 18 bases between the germline ends. The CDR3 DNA follows: TGTGCCAGCAGTAGGCCGACAGGTCTTGGGGAGACCCAGTACTTC. Residues: CASSRPTGLGETQYF.

The CDR3 DNA is TGTGCCAGCAGTGGGGGACTAGCGGGTATTTCATCCTACAATGAGCAGTTCTTC. This encodes CASSGGLAGISSYNEQFF. The J gene is TRBJ2-1, the V gene TRBV6-1, with 12 positions matching TRBD2. The V gene's germline CDR1 is MNHNS and CDR2 SASEGT. CDR3 length: 18 amino acids. Trimming removed 4 bases from V and 1 base from J; junction bases left unmatched: 8.

V usage is TRBV5-6 and J usage is TRBJ1-1; D uncertain. The germline gives CDR1 SGHDT, CDR2 YYEEEE. The CDR3 has 13 amino acids. V shed 4 bases and J shed 0 bases, with 7 bases lying between them. CDR3 in DNA: TGTGCCAGCAGCCTAAATCTGAACACTGAAGCTTTCTTT. Protein: CASSLNLNTEAFF.

In this sample, this clone turned up once. The rearrangement uses TRBV28 and TRBJ2-7; TRBD1 might be the D (6 bases). Germline V gene lookup returns CDR1 MDHEN and CDR2 SYDVKM. The ends were cut back, 3 bases at V and 2 bases at J, with 11 bases in the middle. The CDR3 contains 14 residues. CDR3 bases: TGTGCCAGCAGTTTCGGAGGACAGACCTACGAGCAGTACTTC. Amino acids: CASSFGGQTYEQYF.

The table lists this clone with a few counts. This chain links TRBV19 with TRBJ1-6, with TRBD1 identical over 9 bases. Germline loops: CDR1 LNHDA, CDR2 SQIVND (reference sequence). The CDR3 is made up of 14 amino acids. The V segment lost 8 bases and the J segment 8 bases; nucleotides outside the gene matches: 7. The CDR3 loop reads CASQTGGKDSPLHF. The CDR3 nucleotides are TGTGCCAGTCAAACAGGGGGCAAGGATTCACCCCTCCACTTT.

This chain links TRBV4-2 with TRBJ2-2; D remains ambiguous. Per the germline V gene, CDR1 is LGHNA and CDR2 is YNFKEQ. The V gene lost 0 bases and the J gene lost 0 bases, with 8 bases spanning the gap. CDR3 length: 16 amino acids. The chain's CDR3 is CASSQESLANTGELFF. The CDR3 region has the DNA TGTGCCAGCAGCCAAGAATCCCTAGCGAACACCGGGGAGCTGTTTTTT.

The V gene is TRBV10-3, the J gene TRBJ2-2; D perhaps matches TRBD1 (5 bases). This CDR3 has 16 residues. V shed 7 bases and J shed 1 base, with 16 bases lying between them. Germline loops: CDR1 ENHRY, CDR2 SYGVKD. In DNA, the CDR3 is TGTGCCATCACCCAAAGGGGTGACAGGAACACCGGGGAGCTGTTTTTT. Amino acids: CAITQRGDRNTGELFF.

The V gene is TRBV5-6, the J gene TRBJ2-3, with 11 bases lining up with TRBD2. CDR1 and CDR2 from the germline V gene are SGHDT and YYEEEE. V trimming: 4 bases; J trimming: 7 bases; junction bases outside the gene matches: 11. The CDR3 consists of 16 residues. In nucleotides, the CDR3 is TGTGCCAGCAGCCGTTTAGGTAGCGGGAGGGCTTATACGCAGTATTTT. The encoded protein is CASSRLGSGRAYTQYF.

The chain carries TRBV7-3 and TRBJ2-1, with 7 nucleotides matching TRBD1. The CDR3 runs to 17 residues. CDR1 is SGHTA, CDR2 FQGTGA, per germline. Trimming took 5 bases from V and 6 from J; bases not matched to a gene: 16. The CDR3 bases are TGTGCCAGCAGCCACTCATTTACAGGCAGGGGGAGCAATGAGCAGTTCTTC. Translated, it gives CASSHSFTGRGSNEQFF.

The chain recombines TRBV28 with TRBJ1-2; TRBD1 matches 12 bases. This CDR3 is built from 16 residues. CDR1 MDHEN and CDR2 SYDVKM come from the germline V gene. J gave up 8 bases and V 5 bases, and 12 bases lay outside the gene matches. DNA for the CDR3: TGTGCCAGCAGTCACACTCCGGGACAGGGGGCTTGGGGCTACACCTTC. Translated: CASSHTPGQGAWGYTF.

The rearrangement links TRBV7-2 to TRBJ2-1, with a possible D match to TRBD2 (6 bases). Germline V gene data show CDR1 as SGHTA and CDR2 as FQGNSA. This CDR3 comprises 17 residues. The ends were cut back, 5 bases at V and 6 bases at J, with 23 bases in the middle. CDR3 in DNA: TGTGCCAGCAGCCCCTCGGTGGGGGGTCGGACGGGCAATGAGCAGTTCTTC. Its translation: CASSPSVGGRTGNEQFF.

The V and J genes are TRBV6-1 and TRBJ1-3; no reliable D call. The germline gives CDR1 MNHNS, CDR2 SASEGT. This CDR3 is built from 15 residues. Trimming removed 3 bases at V and 0 bases at J, with 9 bases between. CDR3 coding DNA: TGTGCCAGCAGTGAGGTGGTGGCCTCTGGAAACACCATATATTTT. This sequence encodes CASSEVVASGNTIYF.

The J gene is TRBJ1-4, the V gene TRBV19; 7 bases match TRBD1. The CDR3 covers 16 residues. With V trimmed by 5 bases and J by 10 bases, 16 bases remained unmatched. Looked up from germline, CDR1 is LNHDA and CDR2 is SQIVND (reference sequence). CDR3 amino acids: CASSFIGQVGGGKLFF. CDR3 DNA: TGTGCCAGTAGTTTTATTGGACAGGTCGGAGGGGGAAAACTGTTTTTT.

The chain combines TRBV6-2 or TRBV6-3 with TRBJ2-1; D is perhaps TRBD1 (6 bases). Trimming pared 2 bases from V and 10 bases from J, leaving 9 bases between. The CDR3 loop spans 12 amino acids. Germline values: CDR1 MNHEY, CDR2 SVGEGT. This chain's CDR3 is CASSYPDREQFF. CDR3 nucleotide sequence: TGTGCCAGCAGTTACCCGGACAGAGAGCAGTTCTTC.

The chain couples TRBV5-4 to TRBJ1-6, with 10 bases fitting TRBD1. Per the germline V gene, CDR1 is SGHNT and CDR2 is YYREEE (reference sequence). The V segment lost 4 bases and the J segment 9 bases; nucleotides outside the gene matches: 1. The CDR3 contains 13 residues. CDR3 DNA: TGTGCCAGCAGCGGACAGGGGGTTTCACCCCTCCACTTT. Translated, it gives CASSGQGVSPLHF.

This clone was recorded once. The chain recombines TRBV28 with TRBJ2-7; D remains ambiguous. The V gene lost 7 bases and the J gene lost 1 base, with 8 bases spanning the gap. Germline V lookup: CDR1 MDHEN, CDR2 SYDVKM. The CDR3 runs to 12 residues. CDR3 amino acids: CASKHPSYEQYF. The CDR3 DNA is TGTGCCAGCAAACATCCGTCCTACGAGCAGTACTTC. Combining the CDR3 with reference TRBV28 and TRBJ2-7 gives the whole variable domain DVKVTQSSRYLVKRTGEKVFLECVQDMDHENMFWYRQDPGLGLRLIYFSYDVKMKEKGDIPEGYSVSREKKERFSLILESASTNQTSMYLCASKHPSYEQYFGPGTRLTVT.

CDR3 nucleotides: TGTGCCAGCAGTTATGGACAGAACCTCTATGGCTACACCTTC. This codes for CASSYGQNLYGYTF. The rearrangement uses TRBV6-2 or TRBV6-3 and TRBJ1-2, with D perhaps TRBD1 (6 bases). V lost 3 bases to trimming and J lost 4 bases, with 12 bases between them. The CDR3 consists of 14 residues. Germline V lookup: CDR1 MNHEY, CDR2 SVGEGT.

The chain is built from TRBV5-5 and TRBJ1-4; possible D gene TRBD1, 6 bases. Germline V CDR1 and CDR2: SGHKS, YYEKEE (reference sequence). The CDR3 has 15 residues. Between the trimmed V and J ends, which lost 0 bases and 7 bases, there was a span of 13 bases. The DNA of the CDR3 is TGTGCCAGCAGCTTGGCCTCAGGGGTTAGTGAAAAACTGTTTTTT. It specifies CASSLASGVSEKLFF.

The rearrangement links TRBV5-6 to TRBJ1-4; D unresolved. The CDR3 is 14 residues long. V was shortened by 0 bases and J by 8 bases, with 11 bases between the two germline ends. Per the germline V gene, CDR1 is SGHDT and CDR2 is YYEEEE. The CDR3: CASSLGLRGEKLFF. CDR3 nucleotides: TGTGCCAGCAGCTTGGGTCTCCGAGGGGAAAAACTGTTTTTT.

This clone was observed a few times. The chain uses TRBV7-2 and TRBJ1-2, with a tentative D call TRBD1 (6 bases). Germline V gene data show CDR1 as SGHTA and CDR2 as FQGNSA. Trimming took off 1 base at V and 8 bases at J, with 14 bases between the two ends. CDR3 size: 14 residues. CDR3 sequence reads: CASSLGTSQGGYTF. CDR3 in DNA: TGTGCCAGCAGCTTAGGGACCTCTCAGGGGGGCTACACCTTC.

This sequence joins TRBV19 and TRBJ2-1; 13 bases are a match to TRBD2. The CDR3 sequence is 12 residues long. The trim removed 6 bases at V and 15 bases at J, leaving 5 bases unmatched. The germline gives CDR1 LNHDA, CDR2 SQIVND (reference sequence). The CDR3 nucleotides are TGTGCCAGTAGGGGACTAGCGGGGCCCCCGTTCTTC. It codes for CASRGLAGPPFF.

This clone has only one observation. The chain couples TRBV9 to TRBJ2-1, with no clear D. Trimming took off 0 bases at V and 1 base at J, with 11 bases between the two ends. Germline-derived CDR1 and CDR2 are SGDLS and YYNGEE. The CDR3 is 16 amino acids. CDR3 sequence (DNA): TGTGCCAGCAGCGTAGAGTCGCGAGGATCCTACAATGAGCAGTTCTTC. Encoded protein: CASSVESRGSYNEQFF.

The J gene is TRBJ1-1, the V gene TRBV6-5, with D maybe TRBD1 (5 bases). Germline lookup yields CDR1 MNHEY and CDR2 SVGAGI. The V gene lost 2 bases and the J gene lost 5 bases, with 9 bases spanning the gap. The length of the CDR3 is 13 residues. CDR3: CASSYGGDTEAFF. The CDR3 nucleotides read TGTGCCAGCAGTTACGGGGGGGATACTGAAGCTTTCTTT.

The genes are TRBV3-1 (or the pseudogene TRBV3-2) and TRBJ1-1; D is perhaps TRBD1 (5 bases). CDR1 and CDR2 from the germline V gene are LGHDT and YNNKEL (reference sequence). Trimming cost V 6 bases and J 7 bases, with 12 bases left between them. The CDR3 totals 12 residues. CDR3 residues: CASRHGDSEAFF. CDR3 DNA sequence: TGTGCCAGCAGACACGGCGACAGTGAAGCTTTCTTT.

The chain carries TRBV6-5 and TRBJ2-7, with 9 bases matching TRBD2. Germline values: CDR1 MNHEY, CDR2 SVGAGI. This CDR3 spans 15 amino acids. J lost 5 bases, V lost 5 bases, and 10 bases had no gene match. In DNA form, the CDR3 reads TGTGCCAGCAGTCGGGGGGCGGGAGGGTTTAACGAGCAGTACTTC. It translates to CASSRGAGGFNEQYF.

The rearrangement joins TRBV7-2 to TRBJ1-1; D remains ambiguous. Germline loops: CDR1 SGHTA, CDR2 FQGNSA. V shed 1 base and J shed 0 bases, with 15 bases lying between them. The CDR3 runs to 17 residues. In DNA, the CDR3 is TGTGCCAGCAGCTTAGTCGGCGTACCGGGGATGAACACTGAAGCTTTCTTT. Translated, it gives CASSLVGVPGMNTEAFF.

J is TRBJ2-7 and V is TRBV9; perhaps TRBD2 as D (5 bases). The germline V and J ends were trimmed by 6 bases and 4 bases, with 17 bases remaining between them. Looked up from germline, CDR1 is SGDLS and CDR2 is YYNGEE. This CDR3 has 14 residues. Written as DNA, the CDR3 is TGTGCCAGCACGGCCGGAGAGCGGCCGTACGAGCAGTACTTC. Amino acids: CASTAGERPYEQYF.

The chain employs TRBV27 and TRBJ2-1, with 12 positions matching TRBD2. CDR1 and CDR2 from the germline V gene are MNHEY and SMNVEV (reference sequence). J lost 8 bases, V lost 5 bases, and 10 bases had no gene match. This CDR3 spans 16 amino acids. The DNA of the CDR3 is TGTGCCAGCAGTCTCCATCTGACTAGCGGGAGATATGAGCAGTTCTTC. It yields the protein CASSLHLTSGRYEQFF.